The sequence of this T cell receptor beta chain was determined in a study of cytomegalovirus exposure and HLA in healthy donors. The V segment lost 5 bases and the J segment 5 bases; nucleotides outside the gene matches: 8. The CDR3 has 14 amino acids. Germline V CDR1 and CDR2: MGHDK, SYGVNS. The PCR employed 60 Vbeta primers together with 13 Jbeta primers. Produced via immunoSEQ multiplex PCR; TCRdb's table is partial and in-frame only. The sample shows tens of thousands of clones, 68% of them seen only once. The V gene is TRBV25-1, the J gene TRBJ1-2, with 7 bases lining up with TRBD1. This clonotype was obtained from a middle-aged man in good health and CMV-seropositive. The source material was PBMCs. The CDR3 loop is CASSQGTDIYGYTF. In nucleotides, the CDR3 is TGTGCCAGCAGTCAGGGGACAGATATTTATGGCTACACCTTC.